These 25 T cell receptor beta chains were sequenced from one sample in a study of naive and memory T cell subsets. Study-level findings and limits: Naive repertoires, especially CD8, held a few larger clonotypes, possibly memory cells re-expressing CD45RA.

Antigen specificity for these receptors is unknown. An equimolar mix of two oligonucleotides served as the beta constant-region primer for TRBC1 and TRBC2. Nested alpha and beta constant-region primers with the SP2 primer drove four PCR rounds on ligated cDNA. Each CDR3 protein gets one entry after TCRdb re-called the UMI-ligation and nested PCR reads with MiXCR. Among 150,000 or so distinct CDR3 sequences listed, roughly 20% were seen once. What was sequenced was naive CD4+ T cells from blood. Receptor source: a human donor in good health.

This clonotype came up a few times. The rearrangement uses TRBV11-2 and TRBJ1-2; unclear D gene. In germline, CDR1 is SGHAT, CDR2 FQNNGV. V was shortened by 0 bases and J by 2 bases, with 10 bases between the two germline ends. This CDR3 is built from 15 residues. CDR3 protein: CASSLERSGNYGYTF. The CDR3 DNA reads as TGTGCCAGCAGCTTAGAGAGGTCCGGAAACTATGGCTACACCTTC.

The chain couples TRBV6-5 to TRBJ2-3; D remains ambiguous. Germline CDR1 MNHEY, CDR2 SVGAGI. Trimming took off 5 bases at V and 6 bases at J, with 9 bases between the two ends. The CDR3 spans 12 residues. This chain's CDR3 is CASSPSRDTQYF. The CDR3, as DNA: TGTGCCAGCAGTCCCTCTAGGGATACGCAGTATTTT.

This clonotype was counted between two and nine times. The rearrangement joins TRBV20-1 to TRBJ2-7; 9 bases are shared with TRBD1. The CDR3 length is 14 residues. Germline V CDR1 and CDR2: DFQATT, SNEGSKA (reference sequence). V shed 6 bases, J shed 5 bases, and the junction held 11 bases outside the gene matches. The CDR3 DNA reads as TGCAGTGCGGAATCCGGGACAGGGTTCCACGAGCAGTACTTC. It is translated as CSAESGTGFHEQYF.

The chain combines TRBV29-1 with TRBJ2-1; a possible D gene is TRBD2 (7 bases). V was cut by 5 bases and J by 7 bases, with 15 bases left in between. CDR1 is SQVTM and CDR2 is ANQGSEA in the germline V gene. The CDR3 covers 13 residues. CDR3 sequence: CSVRGANRNEQFF. The CDR3 region has the DNA TGCAGCGTTCGGGGGGCGAATAGAAATGAGCAGTTCTTC.

This clonotype was seen at least ten times. V gene TRBV6-2 or TRBV6-3 combines with J gene TRBJ1-4; 7 nucleotides agree with TRBD1. The CDR3 sequence is 15 residues long. The V gene's germline CDR1 is MNHEY and CDR2 SVGEGT. After removal of 5 bases from V and 13 bases from J, the junction contained 16 bases not matched to a gene. DNA for the CDR3: TGTGCCAGCAGTCAGCCCGGGACAGCAGGGGAGAGACTGTTTTTT. This codes for CASSQPGTAGERLFF.

The rearrangement uses TRBV20-1 and TRBJ2-7, with D hard to call. The CDR3 is 14 residues long. V shed 1 base and J shed 0 bases, with 10 bases lying between them. The germline V gene has CDR1 DFQATT and CDR2 SNEGSKA (reference sequence). CDR3 region: CSARVGSTSYEQYF. The CDR3 DNA follows: TGCAGTGCTAGAGTGGGCTCCACCTCCTACGAGCAGTACTTC.

This chain uses TRBV12-5 with TRBJ2-6, with a possible D match to TRBD1 (6 bases). The germline gives CDR1 LGHNT, CDR2 FRNRAP. The CDR3 totals 15 residues. V shed 3 bases and J shed 2 bases, with 8 bases lying between them. In DNA form, the CDR3 reads TGTGCTAGTGGTTTATGGACAGCTGGGGCCAACGTCCTGACTTTC. Translating gives CASGLWTAGANVLTF.

The rearrangement joins TRBV28 to TRBJ2-5; D perhaps matches TRBD2 (5 bases). The CDR3 is 12 residues long. V lost 6 bases to trimming and J lost 5 bases, with 10 bases between them. Per germline, CDR1 MDHEN and CDR2 SYDVKM. The CDR3 nucleotides read TGTGCCAGCAGCGGGTCGGGGGAGACCCAGTACTTC. Its translation is CASSGSGETQYF.

This clonotype was picked up a small number of times. The V call is TRBV10-3, the J call TRBJ2-5; tentatively, D is TRBD2 (5 bases). The CDR3 covers 14 residues. Trimming removed 6 bases at V and 5 bases at J, with 16 bases between. Germline lookup yields CDR1 ENHRY and CDR2 SYGVKD. CDR3 region: CAIRKGLARETQYF. DNA of the CDR3: TGTGCCATCAGGAAAGGGCTAGCCCGGGAGACCCAGTACTTC.

This clonotype has ten or more counts. V and J are TRBV18 and TRBJ2-1; 13 positions agree with TRBD2. CDR1 KGHSH and CDR2 LQKENI come from the germline V gene. J gave up 4 bases and V 2 bases, and 2 bases lay outside the gene matches. There are 16 residues in the CDR3. For the CDR3, the DNA is TGTGCCAGCTCACCAAAGGGACTAGCGGGGTACAATGAGCAGTTCTTC. As protein: CASSPKGLAGYNEQFF.

This clonotype was observed a handful of times. J is TRBJ2-2 and V is TRBV29-1, with D possibly being TRBD1 (6 bases). V lost 0 bases and J lost 1, with 15 bases in between. Germline V CDR1 and CDR2: SQVTM, ANQGSEA. This CDR3 is built from 17 residues. This chain's CDR3 is CSVEDRGQRENTGELFF. The CDR3 DNA follows: TGCAGCGTTGAAGATAGAGGACAGCGAGAGAACACCGGGGAGCTGTTTTTT.

The table lists this clonotype with a few counts. The CDR3: CSARGLAGVETQYF. CDR3 DNA: TGCAGTGCTAGAGGTCTAGCGGGAGTTGAGACCCAGTACTTC. This sequence joins TRBV20-1 and TRBJ2-5; 10 bases match TRBD2. The V gene's germline CDR1 is DFQATT and CDR2 SNEGSKA (reference sequence). The CDR3 sequence is 14 residues long. J was trimmed by 5 bases and V by 1 base; bases with no gene match: 4.

The chain uses TRBV10-3 and TRBJ2-7; D gene uncertain. Germline-derived CDR1 and CDR2 are ENHRY and SYGVKD. The CDR3 loop spans 12 amino acids. V was trimmed by 3 bases and J by 5 bases, leaving 8 bases between them. This chain's CDR3 is CAISDSSHEQYF. DNA of the CDR3: TGTGCCATCAGTGATAGTAGTCACGAGCAGTACTTC.

This clonotype was seen a handful of times. The chain joins TRBV28 to TRBJ1-4, with D uncertain. Germline CDR1 MDHEN, CDR2 SYDVKM. There are 15 residues in the CDR3. V was trimmed by 3 bases and J by 7 bases, leaving 15 bases between them. For the CDR3, the DNA is TGTGCCAGCAGTTTGGTCCGGGAATTGGGTGAAAAACTGTTTTTT. It is translated as CASSLVRELGEKLFF.

This clonotype has only a few counts. The chain combines TRBV28 with TRBJ2-4; 9 bases are shared with TRBD1. Trimming at V came to 4 bases and at J to 3 bases, leaving 19 bases not matched to a gene. The CDR3 has 20 residues. CDR1 and CDR2 (germline): MDHEN, SYDVKM. The CDR3 loop is CASSYHPTKDRGGSKNIQYF. In DNA, the CDR3 is TGTGCCAGCAGTTATCACCCAACTAAGGACAGGGGAGGCAGCAAAAACATTCAGTACTTC.

J is TRBJ2-7 and V is TRBV27; possibly TRBD1 or TRBD2 for D (5 bases each). Trimming removed 2 bases from V and 5 bases from J, with 10 bases in between. Germline loops: CDR1 MNHEY, CDR2 SMNVEV (reference sequence). The CDR3 sequence is 13 residues long. The CDR3, as DNA: TGTGCCAGCAGTTTAGGGACCCCTAACGAGCAGTACTTC. Protein product: CASSLGTPNEQYF.

The rearrangement uses TRBV5-1 and TRBJ2-7; 8 bases match TRBD1. The CDR3 covers 13 residues. In germline, CDR1 is SGHRS, CDR2 YFSETQ. J was trimmed by 7 bases and V by 1 base; bases with no gene match: 4. As DNA, the CDR3 is TGCGCCAGCAGCTTGATGACAGGGGAAGAGCAGTACTTC. It codes for CASSLMTGEEQYF.

The chain recombines TRBV6-2 or TRBV6-3 with TRBJ2-1, with D perhaps TRBD1 (6 bases). CDR1 is MNHEY, CDR2 SVGEGT, per germline. Trimming removed 5 bases from V and 0 bases from J, with 14 bases in between. The CDR3 is 16 amino acids. The CDR3 sequence is CASSTPATGSYNEQFF. The DNA of the CDR3 is TGTGCCAGCAGTACTCCGGCGACAGGCTCCTACAATGAGCAGTTCTTC.

This clonotype has only a few counts. The chain has TRBV6-5 and TRBJ1-4; D is possibly TRBD1 (5 bases). The CDR3 consists of 12 residues. Germline loops: CDR1 MNHEY, CDR2 SVGAGI. V was trimmed by 8 bases and J by 9 bases, leaving 13 bases between them. The CDR3 region is CASSPGLQKLFF. Written as DNA, the CDR3 is TGTGCCAGCTCTCCGGGGCTACAAAAACTGTTTTTT.

This clonotype was detected a few times. The chain carries TRBV28 and TRBJ1-2; no reliable D call. Trimming left V 4 bases short and J 5 bases short, with 8 bases between. The CDR3 totals 12 residues. Germline CDR1 MDHEN, CDR2 SYDVKM. CDR3 amino acids: CASSSGLYGYTF. CDR3 nucleotides: TGTGCCAGCAGTTCTGGTTTATATGGCTACACCTTC.

The chain carries TRBV15 and TRBJ2-1; D remains unclear. Germline CDR1 reads LNHNV; CDR2 reads YYDKDF (reference sequence). CDR3 size: 12 residues. With 8 bases removed from V and 3 bases from J, the gap between germline ends came to 8 bases. CDR3 in DNA: TGTGCCACCGCCGACGGCTACAATGAGCAGTTCTTC. It codes for CATADGYNEQFF.

The CDR3 coding sequence is TGCAGTGCTAGAACTAACGGCGATACGCAGTATTTT. The encoded protein is CSARTNGDTQYF. The gene calls are TRBV20-1 and TRBJ2-3, with no clear D. CDR1 is DFQATT, CDR2 SNEGSKA, per germline (reference sequence). V dropped 2 bases and J dropped 6 bases, with 9 bases sitting between them. The CDR3 sequence is 12 residues long.

This clonotype came up a few times. The rearrangement links TRBV5-1 to TRBJ1-5, with D hard to call. Trimming shortened V by 0 bases and J by 7 bases, and 14 bases separated the two germline ends. The CDR3 is made up of 15 amino acids. CDR1 and CDR2 from the germline V gene are SGHRS and YFSETQ. Here the CDR3 reads CASSLVSGLGQPQHF. CDR3 DNA sequence: TGCGCCAGCAGCTTGGTGTCGGGTCTTGGGCAGCCCCAGCATTTT.

This clonotype has at least ten counts. The chain is built from TRBV7-6 and TRBJ2-1; 11 positions match TRBD2. The CDR3 totals 15 residues. J was trimmed by 5 bases and V by 2 bases; bases with no gene match: 2. The germline CDR1 and CDR2 sequences are SGHVS and FNYEAQ. CDR3 region: CASSLLAGGNNEQFF. Written as DNA, the CDR3 is TGTGCCAGCAGCTTACTAGCGGGAGGTAACAATGAGCAGTTCTTC.

The rearrangement links TRBV18 to TRBJ1-1; D is unclear. CDR3 length: 14 amino acids. Germline V gives CDR1 KGHSH, CDR2 LQKENI. Trimming took off 6 bases at V and 0 bases at J, with 11 bases between the two ends. The CDR3 is CASSSELMNTEAFF. The CDR3 coding sequence is TGTGCCAGCTCTTCGGAACTGATGAACACTGAAGCTTTCTTT. The whole variable domain, filled in from reference TRBV18 and TRBJ1-1, reads NAGVMQNPRHLVRRRGQEARLRCSPMKGHSHVYWYRQLPEEGLKFMVYLQKENIIDESGMPKERFSAEFPKEGPSILRIQQVVRGDSAAYFCASSSELMNTEAFFGQGTRLTVV.